Listed here are 27 T cell receptor beta chains from one sample, sequenced in a study of shared T cell receptors in the human thymus. Method: immunoSEQ multiplex PCR; TCRdb's copy keeps in-frame clones and lacks some. The profile shows just under 550,000 clones, around three quarters of them singletons. The sample was also reused in another study, on human thymus T cells.

Sample: thymocytes. The receptors were gathered from a boy in the first two years of life with a congenital heart defect.

The chain couples TRBV5-1 to TRBJ2-6, with D maybe TRBD1 (5 bases). This CDR3 has 15 residues. The V end was cut by 4 bases, the J end by 0 bases, with 8 bases between. Germline loops: CDR1 SGHRS, CDR2 YFSETQ. This CDR3 is CASSRDSSGANVLTF. In DNA form, the CDR3 reads TGCGCCAGCAGCCGCGACAGCTCTGGGGCCAACGTCCTGACTTTC.

The CDR3 protein is CASSFQGGSNQPQHF. Written as DNA, the CDR3 is TGTGCCAGCAGTTTCCAGGGAGGTAGCAATCAGCCCCAGCATTTT. V gene TRBV28 combines with J gene TRBJ1-5; TRBD1 is a possible D gene (5 bases). Trimming pared 3 bases from V and 0 bases from J, leaving 9 bases between. This CDR3 contains 15 residues. The germline V gene encodes CDR1 MDHEN and CDR2 SYDVKM.

The rearrangement joins TRBV7-9 to TRBJ2-3, with 9 bases that match TRBD2. J gave up 10 bases and V 0 bases, and 17 bases lay outside the gene matches. The CDR3 contains 18 residues. Germline V gene sequence: CDR1 SEHNR, CDR2 FQNEAQ (reference sequence). The CDR3 here is CASSLALGLAPRRVAQYF. The DNA of the CDR3 is TGTGCCAGCAGCTTAGCGCTGGGACTAGCCCCGCGACGTGTCGCGCAGTATTTT.

A remark on this clone: Additional DNA sequences in this sample encode the identical CDR3. This chain links TRBV30 with TRBJ1-5; D ambiguous. The CDR3 is 13 residues long. Germline-derived CDR1 and CDR2 are GTSNPN and SVGIG (reference sequence). Deletions cut 0 bases from V and 4 bases from J, with 7 bases between. The CDR3 bases are TGTGCCTGGAGTGTAGGCGGGAATCAGCCCCAGCATTTT. This encodes CAWSVGGNQPQHF.

The V and J genes are TRBV28 and TRBJ2-7; 11 bases line up with TRBD1. Trimming cost V 5 bases and J 3 bases; bases outside gene matches: 3. Germline CDR1 is MDHEN and CDR2 is SYDVKM. The CDR3 loop spans 14 amino acids. The CDR3 region is CASSRDRGDYEQYF. DNA for the CDR3: TGTGCCAGCAGTAGGGACAGGGGGGACTACGAGCAGTACTTC. The complete variable domain, with remaining parts taken from reference TRBV28 and TRBJ2-7, reads DVKVTQSSRYLVKRTGEKVFLECVQDMDHENMFWYRQDPGLGLRLIYFSYDVKMKEKGDIPEGYSVSREKKERFSLILESASTNQTSMYLCASSRDRGDYEQYFGPGTRLTVT.

The chain links TRBV19 to TRBJ2-5; tentative D call: TRBD2 (5 bases). CDR1 is LNHDA, CDR2 SQIVND, per germline (reference sequence). The CDR3 runs to 14 residues. V was shortened by 3 bases and J by 5 bases, with 13 bases between the two germline ends. CDR3 in DNA: TGTGCCAGTAGTATGCCTCGGGGTGGCGAGACCCAGTACTTC. It translates to CASSMPRGGETQYF.

V gene TRBV27 combines with J gene TRBJ2-7; maybe TRBD2 (5 bases). CDR3 length: 12 residues. Trimming cost V 10 bases and J 4 bases, with 14 bases left between them. CDR1 and CDR2 from the germline V gene are MNHEY and SMNVEV (reference sequence). In nucleotides, the CDR3 is TGTGCCAACGAGGGCCCTTCTTACGAGCAGTACTTC. Protein product: CANEGPSYEQYF.

The CDR3 reads CASSRSGGPNTGELFF. Written as DNA, the CDR3 is TGCGCCAGCAGCCGTAGCGGGGGGCCTAACACCGGGGAGCTGTTTTTT. The V call is TRBV5-1, the J call TRBJ2-2; 10 nucleotides line up with TRBD2. After removal of 4 bases from V and 2 bases from J, the junction contained 5 bases not matched to a gene. CDR1 is SGHRS, CDR2 YFSETQ, per germline. The CDR3 totals 16 residues.

This clone was seen more than once but under ten times. This chain uses TRBV7-8 with TRBJ2-1; TRBD1 matches 7 bases. This CDR3 has 13 amino acids. V lost 7 bases to trimming and J lost 5 bases; unmatched junction nucleotides: 5. Germline CDR1 is SGHVS and CDR2 is FQNEAQ. The CDR3 loop is CASTRGFNNEQFF. CDR3 nucleotide sequence: TGTGCCAGCACCAGGGGGTTCAACAATGAGCAGTTCTTC.

The chain has TRBV6-1 and TRBJ2-1; 8 positions agree with TRBD2. The V and J ends lost 6 bases and 0 bases, in that order; junction bases with no gene match: 1. The CDR3 spans 14 residues. Germline CDR1 is MNHNS and CDR2 is SASEGT. CDR3 sequence: CASSTSGSYNEQFF. CDR3 DNA: TGTGCCAGCAGCACTAGCGGCTCCTACAATGAGCAGTTCTTC.

In DNA, the CDR3 is TGTGCCAGCAGCTTGGGGGCTAGCGGGAAGTGCGAGCAGTTCTTC. This codes for CASSLGASGKCEQFF. The chain recombines TRBV5-4 with TRBJ2-1, with 9 bases that match TRBD2. Germline V gives CDR1 SGHNT, CDR2 YYREEE (reference sequence). V dropped 0 bases and J dropped 10; count of bases not matched to a gene: 8. The CDR3 is made up of 15 amino acids.

This clone was counted once. The rearrangement joins TRBV4-1 to TRBJ2-7, with 9 bases matching TRBD2. After removal of 0 bases from V and 2 bases from J, the junction contained 8 bases not matched to a gene. The CDR3 runs to 17 residues. Germline V gives CDR1 MGHRA, CDR2 YSYEKL. The chain's CDR3 is CASSQDPASGDPYEQYF. In DNA form, the CDR3 reads TGCGCCAGCAGCCAAGATCCGGCTAGCGGGGATCCCTACGAGCAGTACTTC.

V is TRBV6-5 and J is TRBJ2-1; the match to TRBD1 covers 9 bases. J was trimmed by 4 bases and V by 2 bases; bases with no gene match: 6. CDR3 size: 16 residues. Germline CDR1 and CDR2: MNHEY and SVGAGI. CDR3 in amino acids: CASSYTPGTGYNEQFF. The CDR3 DNA is TGTGCCAGCAGTTACACCCCCGGGACAGGGTACAATGAGCAGTTCTTC.

This chain links TRBV6-5 with TRBJ1-2; D is uncertain. This CDR3 spans 14 amino acids. Germline V gene lookup returns CDR1 MNHEY and CDR2 SVGAGI. V was trimmed by 4 bases and J by 4 bases, leaving 13 bases between them. The DNA of the CDR3 is TGTGCCAGCAGTTTAAGCCACCGGTCCTATGGCTACACCTTC. This translates into CASSLSHRSYGYTF.

This clone has only a few counts. The chain couples TRBV12-5 to TRBJ1-1, with TRBD1 matching 7 bases. V was pared by 4 bases and J by 0 bases, with 8 bases of the junction left unmatched. From germline, CDR1 is LGHNT and CDR2 FRNRAP. There are 16 residues in the CDR3. The CDR3 spells CASGWNQGTVNTEAFF. CDR3 nucleotides: TGTGCTAGTGGTTGGAACCAAGGGACAGTGAACACTGAAGCTTTCTTT. Together with reference TRBV12-5 and TRBJ1-1, the CDR3 gives the full variable domain: DARVTQTPRHKVTEMGQEVTMRCQPILGHNTVFWYRQTMMQGLELLAYFRNRAPLDDSGMPKDRFSAEMPDATLATLKIQPSEPRDSAVYFCASGWNQGTVNTEAFFGQGTRLTVV.

The chain links TRBV30 to TRBJ1-4, with a possible D match to TRBD1 (6 bases). Germline V gives CDR1 GTSNPN, CDR2 SVGIG (reference sequence). The V gene lost 5 bases and the J gene lost 8 bases, with 18 bases spanning the gap. The CDR3 length is 14 residues. The CDR3 spells CAWGRGRQLEKLFF. CDR3 DNA sequence: TGTGCCTGGGGCAGGGGCCGGCAACTGGAAAAACTGTTTTTT.

The chain carries TRBV9 and TRBJ1-2; the D gene is possibly TRBD1 (5 bases). The CDR3 runs to 15 residues. V lost 3 bases and J lost 7, with 19 bases in between. Germline V gene data show CDR1 as SGDLS and CDR2 as YYNGEE. In nucleotides, the CDR3 is TGTGCCAGCAGCGCACGCGGGGACCTGGGCCGTGGCTACACCTTC. Translated: CASSARGDLGRGYTF.

V is TRBV19 and J is TRBJ2-7, with 12 bases identical to TRBD2. The CDR3 runs 15 residues. Looked up from germline, CDR1 is LNHDA and CDR2 is SQIVND (reference sequence). After removal of 5 bases from V and 4 bases from J, the junction contained 6 bases not matched to a gene. The CDR3 sequence: CASSPGLAGQYEQYF. The CDR3 DNA sequence: TGTGCCAGTAGTCCTGGACTAGCGGGGCAATACGAGCAGTACTTC.

Remarks on this clone: One end of the junction varies from germline; a read error may be responsible. This rearrangement joins TRBV11-2 to TRBJ2-7; weak D call: TRBD2 (6 bases). The CDR3 is made up of 14 amino acids. Germline V CDR1 and CDR2: SGHAT, FQNNGV. The CDR3, as DNA: TGTGCCAGCACCTTAGGGCGGAGGGGCCACGAGCAGTACTTC. It specifies CASTLGRRGHEQYF. The full variable domain, in which reference TRBV11-2 and TRBJ2-7 provide the parts outside the CDR3, is EAGVAQSPRYKIIEKRQSVAFWCNPISGHATLYWYQQILGQGPKLLIQFQNNGVVDDSQLPKDRFSAERLKGVDSTLKIQPAKLEDSAVYLCASTLGRRGHEQYFGPGTRLTVT.

This chain joins TRBV1 and TRBJ2-5; the DNA was not compared with TRBD2, the D call given in the table. TRBV1 is deemed a pseudogene. CDR3 length: 14 amino acids. The CDR3 bases are TGCACCAGCAGCCCGCTACGAGGAAATGAGACCCAGTACTTC. This sequence encodes CTSSPLRGNETQYF.

This clone was detected a few times. This chain uses TRBV19 with TRBJ2-3; the match to TRBD1 covers 8 bases. Looked up from germline, CDR1 is LNHDA and CDR2 is SQIVND (reference sequence). The V segment lost 3 bases and the J segment 4 bases; nucleotides outside the gene matches: 3. The CDR3 totals 14 residues. The CDR3 nucleotides read TGTGCCAGTAGTATTGACAGGGGTCCAGATACGCAGTATTTT. Translated: CASSIDRGPDTQYF.

The J gene is TRBJ2-7, the V gene TRBV28; TRBD1 matches 7 bases. J lost 2 bases, V lost 6 bases, and 10 bases had no gene match. The germline CDR1 and CDR2 sequences are MDHEN and SYDVKM. The CDR3 contains 15 residues. CDR3 DNA sequence: TGTGCCAGCAGAGGCCGGGACAGCTCTACCTACGAGCAGTACTTC. Its protein product is CASRGRDSSTYEQYF.

This sequence joins TRBV3-2 and TRBJ2-1; TRBD2, the table's D call, lacks a check against the DNA. TRBV3-2 is noted as a pseudogene. The CDR3 has 9 amino acids. CDR3 region: CASRNEQFF. The CDR3 DNA follows: TGTGCCAGCCGCAATGAGCAGTTCTTC.

The chain couples TRBV11-2 to TRBJ2-1, with 10 bases matching TRBD2. CDR1 is SGHAT and CDR2 is FQNNGV in the germline V gene. This CDR3 region has 15 residues. J gave up 9 bases and V 5 bases, and 10 bases lay outside the gene matches. Written as DNA, the CDR3 is TGTGCCAGCAGCCCAGGGGTACTAGCGGGAAGTGAGCAGTTCTTC. This translates into CASSPGVLAGSEQFF.

The chain joins TRBV6-5 to TRBJ1-2; D gene ambiguous. This CDR3 spans 16 amino acids. V lost 4 bases, J lost 3 bases, and 18 bases lay in between. CDR1 and CDR2 (germline): MNHEY, SVGAGI. CDR3 residues: CASSCLGPLEDYGYTF. In DNA, the CDR3 is TGTGCCAGCAGTTGCCTAGGCCCCCTGGAAGACTATGGCTACACCTTC.

This clone came up a few times. The chain links TRBV7-2 to TRBJ2-5, with no clear D. Germline V lookup: CDR1 SGHTA, CDR2 FQGNSA. The CDR3 consists of 16 residues. Deletions cut 4 bases from V and 0 bases from J, with 15 bases between. The CDR3: CASSSLRVRNQETQYF. CDR3 in DNA: TGTGCCAGCAGCTCCCTACGGGTGAGGAACCAAGAGACCCAGTACTTC.

The chain combines TRBV7-3 with TRBJ2-1; a weak D match, TRBD2 (7 bases). The V end was cut by 5 bases, the J end by 6 bases, with 20 bases between. Germline V gene data show CDR1 as SGHTA and CDR2 as FQGTGA. This CDR3 spans 16 amino acids. The CDR3 loop reads CASSPRGGGGGNEQFF. In DNA, the CDR3 is TGTGCCAGCAGCCCCAGAGGGGGGGGAGGGGGCAATGAGCAGTTCTTC.